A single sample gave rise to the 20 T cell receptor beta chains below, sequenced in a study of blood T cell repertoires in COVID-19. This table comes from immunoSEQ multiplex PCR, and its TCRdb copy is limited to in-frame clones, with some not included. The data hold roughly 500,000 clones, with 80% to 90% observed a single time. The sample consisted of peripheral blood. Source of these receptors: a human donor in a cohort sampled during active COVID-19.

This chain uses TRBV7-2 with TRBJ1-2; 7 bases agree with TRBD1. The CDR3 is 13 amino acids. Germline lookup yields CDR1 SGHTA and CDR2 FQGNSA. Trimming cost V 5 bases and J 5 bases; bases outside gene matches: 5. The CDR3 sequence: CASSRDRAYGYTF. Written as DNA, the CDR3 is TGTGCCAGCAGCCGTGACAGGGCTTATGGCTACACCTTC.

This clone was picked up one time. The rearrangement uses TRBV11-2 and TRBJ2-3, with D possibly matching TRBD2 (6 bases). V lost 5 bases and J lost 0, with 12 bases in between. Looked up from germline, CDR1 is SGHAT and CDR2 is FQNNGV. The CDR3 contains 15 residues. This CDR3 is CASSPGTSSTDTQYF. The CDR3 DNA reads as TGTGCCAGCAGCCCCGGGACTTCTAGCACAGATACGCAGTATTTT.

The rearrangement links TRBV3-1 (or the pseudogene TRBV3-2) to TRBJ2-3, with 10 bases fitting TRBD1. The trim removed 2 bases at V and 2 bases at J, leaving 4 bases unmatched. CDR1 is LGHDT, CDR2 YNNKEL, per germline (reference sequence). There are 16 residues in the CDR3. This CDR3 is CASSQWGQGFTDTQYF. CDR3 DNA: TGTGCCAGCAGCCAATGGGGACAGGGGTTCACAGATACGCAGTATTTT.

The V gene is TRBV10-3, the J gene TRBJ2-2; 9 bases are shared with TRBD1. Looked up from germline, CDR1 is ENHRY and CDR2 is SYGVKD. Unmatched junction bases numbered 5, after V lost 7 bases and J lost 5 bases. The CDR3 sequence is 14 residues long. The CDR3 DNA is TGTGCCATCAAGGGACAGGGTCAGACCGGGGAGCTGTTTTTT. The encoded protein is CAIKGQGQTGELFF.

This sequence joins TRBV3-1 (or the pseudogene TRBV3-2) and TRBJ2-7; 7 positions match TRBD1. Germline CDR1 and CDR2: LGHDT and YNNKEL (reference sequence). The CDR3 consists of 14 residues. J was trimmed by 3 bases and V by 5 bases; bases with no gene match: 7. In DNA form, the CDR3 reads TGTGCCAGCAGCACCCGACAGGGTAGCTACGAGCAGTACTTC. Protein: CASSTRQGSYEQYF.

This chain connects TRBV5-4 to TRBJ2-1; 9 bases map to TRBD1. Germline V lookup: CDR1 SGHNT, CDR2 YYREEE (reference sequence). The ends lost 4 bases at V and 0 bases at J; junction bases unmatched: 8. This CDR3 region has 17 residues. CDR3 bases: TGTGCCAGCAGCGGTGGACGGGGACAGGGCTCCTACAATGAGCAGTTCTTC. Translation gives CASSGGRGQGSYNEQFF. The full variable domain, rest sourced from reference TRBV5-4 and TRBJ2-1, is ETGVTQSPTHLIKTRGQQVTLRCSSQSGHNTVSWYQQALGQGPQFIFQYYREEENGRGNFPPRFSGLQFPNYSSELNVNALELDDSALYLCASSGGRGQGSYNEQFFGPGTRLTVL.

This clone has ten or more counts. CDR3 sequence: CATNDREEHEQYF. The CDR3 bases are TGTGCCACCAATGACAGGGAAGAGCACGAGCAGTACTTC. The genes are TRBV10-3 and TRBJ2-7, with 7 nucleotides matching TRBD1. This CDR3 contains 13 residues. Germline V gene data show CDR1 as ENHRY and CDR2 as SYGVKD. V lost 10 bases to trimming and J lost 5 bases; unmatched junction nucleotides: 11.

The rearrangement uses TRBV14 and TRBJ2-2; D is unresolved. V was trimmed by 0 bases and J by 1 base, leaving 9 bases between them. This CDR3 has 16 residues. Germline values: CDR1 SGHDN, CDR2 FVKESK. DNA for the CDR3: TGTGCCAGCAGCCAAGATTGGAACAGGAACACCGGGGAGCTGTTTTTT. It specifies CASSQDWNRNTGELFF.

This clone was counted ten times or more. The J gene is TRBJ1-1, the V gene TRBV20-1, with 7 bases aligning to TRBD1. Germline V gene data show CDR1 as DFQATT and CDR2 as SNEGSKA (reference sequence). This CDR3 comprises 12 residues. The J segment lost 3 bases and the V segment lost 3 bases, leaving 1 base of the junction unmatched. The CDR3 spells CSASQGDTEAFF. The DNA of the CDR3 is TGCAGTGCTAGTCAGGGGGACACTGAAGCTTTCTTT.

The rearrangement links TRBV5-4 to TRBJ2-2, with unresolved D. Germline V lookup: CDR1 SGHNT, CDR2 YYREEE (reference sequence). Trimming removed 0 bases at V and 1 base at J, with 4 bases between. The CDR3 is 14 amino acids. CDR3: CASSLDGNTGELFF. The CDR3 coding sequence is TGTGCCAGCAGCTTGGACGGGAACACCGGGGAGCTGTTTTTT.

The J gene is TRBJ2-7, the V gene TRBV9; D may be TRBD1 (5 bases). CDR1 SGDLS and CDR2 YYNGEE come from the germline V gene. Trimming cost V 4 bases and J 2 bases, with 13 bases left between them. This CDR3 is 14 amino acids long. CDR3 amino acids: CASSPVTEAYEQYF. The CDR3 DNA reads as TGTGCCAGCAGCCCCGTGACAGAGGCCTACGAGCAGTACTTC.

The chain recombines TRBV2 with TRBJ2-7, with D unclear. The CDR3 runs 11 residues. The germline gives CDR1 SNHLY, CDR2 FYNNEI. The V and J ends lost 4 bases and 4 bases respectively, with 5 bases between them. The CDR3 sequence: CASSATYEQYF. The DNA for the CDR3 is TGTGCCAGCAGTGCAACTTACGAGCAGTACTTC. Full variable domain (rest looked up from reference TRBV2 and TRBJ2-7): EPEVTQTPSHQVTQMGQEVILRCVPISNHLYFYWYRQILGQKVEFLVSFYNNEISEKSEIFDDQFSVERPDGSNFTLKIRSTKLEDSAMYFCASSATYEQYFGPGTRLTVT.

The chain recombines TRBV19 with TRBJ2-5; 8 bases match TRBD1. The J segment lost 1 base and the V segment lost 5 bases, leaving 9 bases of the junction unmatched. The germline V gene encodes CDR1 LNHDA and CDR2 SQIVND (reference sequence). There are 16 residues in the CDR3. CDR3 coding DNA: TGTGCCAGTAGTGGAAGACAGGGGAACCCCCAAGAGACCCAGTACTTC. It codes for CASSGRQGNPQETQYF.

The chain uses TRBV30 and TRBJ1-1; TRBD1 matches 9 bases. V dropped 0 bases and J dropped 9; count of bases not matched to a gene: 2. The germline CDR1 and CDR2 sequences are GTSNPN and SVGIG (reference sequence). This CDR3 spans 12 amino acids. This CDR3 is CAWSVGTGKAFF. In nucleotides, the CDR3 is TGTGCCTGGAGTGTAGGGACAGGGAAAGCTTTCTTT.

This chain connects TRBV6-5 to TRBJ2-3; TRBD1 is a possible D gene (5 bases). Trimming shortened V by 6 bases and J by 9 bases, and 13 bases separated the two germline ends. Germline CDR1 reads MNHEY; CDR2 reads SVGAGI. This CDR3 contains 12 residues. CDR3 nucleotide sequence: TGTGCCAGCAGCAATTTCAGGGAAACGCAGTATTTT. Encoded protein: CASSNFRETQYF.

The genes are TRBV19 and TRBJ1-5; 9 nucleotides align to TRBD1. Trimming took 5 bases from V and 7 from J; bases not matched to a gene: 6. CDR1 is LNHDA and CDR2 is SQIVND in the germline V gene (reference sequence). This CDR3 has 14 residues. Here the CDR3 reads CASSEGQGWQPQHF. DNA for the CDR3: TGTGCCAGTAGTGAAGGACAGGGGTGGCAGCCCCAGCATTTT.

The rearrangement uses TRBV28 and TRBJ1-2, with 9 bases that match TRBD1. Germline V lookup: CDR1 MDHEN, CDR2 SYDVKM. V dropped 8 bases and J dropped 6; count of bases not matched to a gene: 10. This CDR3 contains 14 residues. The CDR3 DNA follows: TGTGCCAGCCGTGGACAGGGGAGATCAGATGGCTACACCTTC. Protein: CASRGQGRSDGYTF.

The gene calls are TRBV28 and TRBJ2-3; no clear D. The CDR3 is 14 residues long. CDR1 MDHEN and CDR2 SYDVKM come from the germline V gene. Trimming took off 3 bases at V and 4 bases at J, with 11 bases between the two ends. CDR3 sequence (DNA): TGTGCCAGCAGTTTGCCCCGCGTCGCAGATACGCAGTATTTT. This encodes CASSLPRVADTQYF. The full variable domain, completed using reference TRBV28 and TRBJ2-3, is DVKVTQSSRYLVKRTGEKVFLECVQDMDHENMFWYRQDPGLGLRLIYFSYDVKMKEKGDIPEGYSVSREKKERFSLILESASTNQTSMYLCASSLPRVADTQYFGPGTRLTVL.

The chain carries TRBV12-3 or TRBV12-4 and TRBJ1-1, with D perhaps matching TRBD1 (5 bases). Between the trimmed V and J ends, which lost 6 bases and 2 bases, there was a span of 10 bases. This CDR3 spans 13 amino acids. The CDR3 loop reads CASRIQENTEAFF. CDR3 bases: TGTGCCAGCAGGATACAGGAAAACACTGAAGCTTTCTTT.

Written as DNA, the CDR3 is TGTGCCTGGAGTCAGGGCCCCAATCAGCCCCAGCATTTT. Encoded protein: CAWSQGPNQPQHF. The V gene is TRBV30, the J gene TRBJ1-5; D is possibly TRBD1 (5 bases). This CDR3 region has 13 residues. The ends were cut back, 2 bases at V and 3 bases at J, with 8 bases in the middle. Germline CDR1 reads GTSNPN; CDR2 reads SVGIG (reference sequence).